This TCR beta chain was captured by sequencing in a study of T cell changes during pregnancy in multiple sclerosis. The protocol was immunoSEQ multiplex PCR, while the TCRdb copy is restricted to in-frame clones and leaves out a portion. The sample gives tens of thousands of clones, 80% to 95% of which show up once; approximately 0.62% is in the top ten. The receptor was derived from a female donor with multiple sclerosis, enrolled in a pregnancy study. The sequencing here drew on CD4+ T cells from peripheral blood mononuclear cells, taken in the first trimester of pregnancy.

The CDR3 reads CASNEQGNQPQHF. The CDR3 DNA reads TGTGCCAGCAACGAACAGGGGAATCAGCCCCAGCATTTT. The rearrangement uses TRBV19 and TRBJ1-5, with 7 bases lining up with TRBD1. This CDR3 spans 13 amino acids. CDR1 is LNHDA and CDR2 is SQIVND in the germline V gene (reference sequence). Unmatched junction bases numbered 6, after V lost 9 bases and J lost 4 bases.